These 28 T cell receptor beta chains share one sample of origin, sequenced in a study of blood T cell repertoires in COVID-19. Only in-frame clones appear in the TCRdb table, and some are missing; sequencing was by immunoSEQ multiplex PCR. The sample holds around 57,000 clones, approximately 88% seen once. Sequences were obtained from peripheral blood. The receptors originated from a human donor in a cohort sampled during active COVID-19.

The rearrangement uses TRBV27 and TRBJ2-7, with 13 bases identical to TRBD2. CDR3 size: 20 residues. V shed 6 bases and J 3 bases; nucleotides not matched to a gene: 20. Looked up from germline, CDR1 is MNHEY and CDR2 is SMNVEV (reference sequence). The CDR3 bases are TGTGCCAGCAGCTTGACTAGCGGGAGGATCAGGTATCAGGGGTACTACGAGCAGTACTTC. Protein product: CASSLTSGRIRYQGYYEQYF.

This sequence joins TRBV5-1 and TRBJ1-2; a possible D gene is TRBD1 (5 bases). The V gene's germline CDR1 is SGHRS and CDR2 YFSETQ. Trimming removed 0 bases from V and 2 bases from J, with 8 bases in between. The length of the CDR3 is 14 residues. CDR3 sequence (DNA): TGCGCCAGCAGCTTGGGACAGCTCAACTATGGCTACACCTTC. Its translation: CASSLGQLNYGYTF.

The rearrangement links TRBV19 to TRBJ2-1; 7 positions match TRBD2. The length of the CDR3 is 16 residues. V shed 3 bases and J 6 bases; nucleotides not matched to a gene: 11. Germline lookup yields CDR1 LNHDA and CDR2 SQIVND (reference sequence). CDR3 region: CASSISVGGGGNEQFF. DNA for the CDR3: TGTGCCAGTAGTATTTCCGTGGGAGGCGGGGGCAATGAGCAGTTCTTC.

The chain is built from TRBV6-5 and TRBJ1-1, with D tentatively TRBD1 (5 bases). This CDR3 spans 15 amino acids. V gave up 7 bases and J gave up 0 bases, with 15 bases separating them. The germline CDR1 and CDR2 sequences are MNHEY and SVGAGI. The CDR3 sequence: CASTPLGQMNTEAFF. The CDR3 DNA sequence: TGTGCCAGCACCCCGCTGGGGCAGATGAACACTGAAGCTTTCTTT.

As DNA, the CDR3 is TGTGCCAGCTCACCCAGGACAGTCTCTGGAAACACCATATATTTT. Translating it yields CASSPRTVSGNTIYF. V is TRBV18 and J is TRBJ1-3, with D maybe TRBD1 (6 bases). V was cut by 3 bases and J by 0 bases, with 9 bases left in between. CDR3 length: 15 amino acids. Germline assignment: CDR1 KGHSH and CDR2 LQKENI.

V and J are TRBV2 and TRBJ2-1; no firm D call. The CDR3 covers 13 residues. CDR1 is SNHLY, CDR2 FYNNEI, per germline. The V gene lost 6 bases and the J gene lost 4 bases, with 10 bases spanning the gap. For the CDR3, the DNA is TGTGCCAGCAGCGACGGGTTTTACAATGAGCAGTTCTTC. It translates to CASSDGFYNEQFF.

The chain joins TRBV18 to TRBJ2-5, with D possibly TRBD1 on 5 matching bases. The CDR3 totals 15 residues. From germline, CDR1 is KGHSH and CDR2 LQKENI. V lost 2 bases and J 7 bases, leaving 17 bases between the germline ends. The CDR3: CASSPGQGRLGTQYF. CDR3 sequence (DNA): TGTGCCAGCTCACCAGGGCAGGGCCGACTCGGGACCCAGTACTTC. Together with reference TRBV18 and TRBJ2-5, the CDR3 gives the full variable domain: NAGVMQNPRHLVRRRGQEARLRCSPMKGHSHVYWYRQLPEEGLKFMVYLQKENIIDESGMPKERFSAEFPKEGPSILRIQQVVRGDSAAYFCASSPGQGRLGTQYFGPGTRLLVL.

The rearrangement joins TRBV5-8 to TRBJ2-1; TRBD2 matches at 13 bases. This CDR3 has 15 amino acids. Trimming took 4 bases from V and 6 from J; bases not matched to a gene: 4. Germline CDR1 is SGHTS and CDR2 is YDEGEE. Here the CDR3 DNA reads TGTGCCAGCAGCCCCGGGACTAGCGGGACCAATGAGCAGTTCTTC. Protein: CASSPGTSGTNEQFF.

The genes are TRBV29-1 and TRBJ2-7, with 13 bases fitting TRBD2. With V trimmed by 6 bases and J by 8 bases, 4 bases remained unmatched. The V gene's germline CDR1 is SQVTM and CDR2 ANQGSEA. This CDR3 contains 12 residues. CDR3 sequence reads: CSVLAGGRKQYF. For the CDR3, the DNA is TGCAGCGTACTAGCGGGAGGGAGGAAGCAGTACTTC.

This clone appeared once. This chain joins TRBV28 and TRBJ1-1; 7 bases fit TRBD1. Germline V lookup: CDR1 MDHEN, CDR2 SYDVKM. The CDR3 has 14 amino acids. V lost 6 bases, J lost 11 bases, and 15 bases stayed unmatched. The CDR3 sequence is CASSSRGGSLEAFF. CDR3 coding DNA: TGTGCCAGCAGCTCACGAGGGGGCTCGTTGGAGGCTTTCTTT. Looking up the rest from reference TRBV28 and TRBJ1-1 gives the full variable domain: DVKVTQSSRYLVKRTGEKVFLECVQDMDHENMFWYRQDPGLGLRLIYFSYDVKMKEKGDIPEGYSVSREKKERFSLILESASTNQTSMYLCASSSRGGSLEAFFGQGTRLTVV.

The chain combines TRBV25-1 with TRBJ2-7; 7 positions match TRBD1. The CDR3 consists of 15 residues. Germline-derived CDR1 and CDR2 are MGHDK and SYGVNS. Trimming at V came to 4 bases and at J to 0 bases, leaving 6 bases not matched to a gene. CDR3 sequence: CASSGDSPSSYEQYF. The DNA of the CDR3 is TGTGCCAGCAGTGGGGACAGCCCGAGCTCCTACGAGCAGTACTTC.

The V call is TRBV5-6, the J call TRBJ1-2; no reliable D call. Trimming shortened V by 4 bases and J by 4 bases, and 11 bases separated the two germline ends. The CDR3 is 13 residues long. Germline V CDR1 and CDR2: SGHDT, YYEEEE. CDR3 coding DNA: TGTGCCAGCAGCCCCGCCCGGAGCTATGGCTACACCTTC. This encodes CASSPARSYGYTF.

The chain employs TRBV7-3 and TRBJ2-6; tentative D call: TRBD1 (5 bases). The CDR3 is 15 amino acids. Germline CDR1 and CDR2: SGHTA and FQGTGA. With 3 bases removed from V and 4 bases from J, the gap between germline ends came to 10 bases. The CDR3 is CASSFRGSGANVLTF. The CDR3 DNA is TGTGCCAGCAGCTTTAGGGGTTCCGGGGCCAACGTCCTGACTTTC. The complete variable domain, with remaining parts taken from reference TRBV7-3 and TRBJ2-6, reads GAGVSQTPSNKVTEKGKYVELRCDPISGHTALYWYRQSLGQGPEFLIYFQGTGAADDSGLPNDRFFAVRPEGSVSTLKIQRTERGDSAVYLCASSFRGSGANVLTFGAGSRLTVL.

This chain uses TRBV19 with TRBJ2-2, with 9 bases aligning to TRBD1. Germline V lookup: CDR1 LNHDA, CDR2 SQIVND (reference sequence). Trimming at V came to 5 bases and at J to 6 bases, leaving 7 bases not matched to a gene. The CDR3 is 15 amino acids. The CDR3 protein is CASSFRDRAAGELFF. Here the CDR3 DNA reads TGTGCCAGTAGTTTCAGGGACAGGGCAGCCGGGGAGCTGTTTTTT.

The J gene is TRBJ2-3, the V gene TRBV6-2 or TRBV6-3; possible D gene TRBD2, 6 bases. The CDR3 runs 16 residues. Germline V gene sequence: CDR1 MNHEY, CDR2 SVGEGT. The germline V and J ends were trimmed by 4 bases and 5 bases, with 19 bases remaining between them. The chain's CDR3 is CASSSSDWWRGDTQYF. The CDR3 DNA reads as TGTGCCAGCAGTTCCTCAGACTGGTGGAGGGGAGATACGCAGTATTTT.

The CDR3, as DNA: TGTGCCAGCAGCCACAGGGGAGACGGCTACACCTTC. Translation: CASSHRGDGYTF. The chain recombines TRBV6-2 or TRBV6-3 with TRBJ1-2; TRBD1 matches 7 bases. From germline, CDR1 is MNHEY and CDR2 SVGEGT. The CDR3 has 12 amino acids. V trimming: 6 bases; J trimming: 8 bases; junction bases outside the gene matches: 6.

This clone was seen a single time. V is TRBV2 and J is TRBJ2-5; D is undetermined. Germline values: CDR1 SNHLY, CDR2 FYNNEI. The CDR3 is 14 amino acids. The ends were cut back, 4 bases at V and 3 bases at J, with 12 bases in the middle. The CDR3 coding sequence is TGTGCCAGCAGTGGTACGGGTTGGGAAGAGACCCAGTACTTC. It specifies CASSGTGWEETQYF.

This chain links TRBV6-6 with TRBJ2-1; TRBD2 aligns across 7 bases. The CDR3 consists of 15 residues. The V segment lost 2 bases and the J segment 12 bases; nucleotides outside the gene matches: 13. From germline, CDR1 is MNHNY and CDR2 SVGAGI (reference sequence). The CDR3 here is CASSYLGGGVGWQFF. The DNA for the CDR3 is TGTGCCAGCAGTTACCTAGGCGGGGGTGTCGGTTGGCAGTTCTTC.

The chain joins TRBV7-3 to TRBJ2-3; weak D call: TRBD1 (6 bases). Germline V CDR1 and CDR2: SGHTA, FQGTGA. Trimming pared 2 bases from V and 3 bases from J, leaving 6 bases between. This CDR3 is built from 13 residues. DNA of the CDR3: TGTGCCAGCAGCTTAGACAGGACAGATACGCAGTATTTT. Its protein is CASSLDRTDTQYF.

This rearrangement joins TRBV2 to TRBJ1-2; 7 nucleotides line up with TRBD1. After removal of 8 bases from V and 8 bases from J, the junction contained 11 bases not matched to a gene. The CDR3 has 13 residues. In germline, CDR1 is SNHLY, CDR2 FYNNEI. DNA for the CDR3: TGTGCCAGCGCCATGACAGGGTCCAGCGGCTACACCTTC. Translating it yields CASAMTGSSGYTF.

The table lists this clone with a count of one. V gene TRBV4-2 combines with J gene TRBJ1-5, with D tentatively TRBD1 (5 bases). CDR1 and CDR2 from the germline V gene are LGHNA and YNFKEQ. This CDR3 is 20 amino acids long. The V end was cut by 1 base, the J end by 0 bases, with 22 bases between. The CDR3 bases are TGTGCCAGCAGCCAAGTTCATGGGCAGGGAGGGCTCTATAGCAATCAGCCCCAGCATTTT. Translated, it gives CASSQVHGQGGLYSNQPQHF.

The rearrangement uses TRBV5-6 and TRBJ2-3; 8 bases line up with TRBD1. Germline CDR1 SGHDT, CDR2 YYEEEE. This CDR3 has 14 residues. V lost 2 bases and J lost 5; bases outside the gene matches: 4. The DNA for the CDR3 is TGTGCCAGCAGCTTAGGAACAGGGGGAGATACGCAGTATTTT. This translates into CASSLGTGGDTQYF.

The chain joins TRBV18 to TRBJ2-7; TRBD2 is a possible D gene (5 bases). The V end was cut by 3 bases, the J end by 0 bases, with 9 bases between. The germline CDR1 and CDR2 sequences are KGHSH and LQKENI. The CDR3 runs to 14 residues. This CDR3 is CASSPAGHSYEQYF. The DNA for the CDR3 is TGTGCCAGCTCACCGGCGGGTCACTCCTACGAGCAGTACTTC. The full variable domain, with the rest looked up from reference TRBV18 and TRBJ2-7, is NAGVMQNPRHLVRRRGQEARLRCSPMKGHSHVYWYRQLPEEGLKFMVYLQKENIIDESGMPKERFSAEFPKEGPSILRIQQVVRGDSAAYFCASSPAGHSYEQYFGPGTRLTVT.

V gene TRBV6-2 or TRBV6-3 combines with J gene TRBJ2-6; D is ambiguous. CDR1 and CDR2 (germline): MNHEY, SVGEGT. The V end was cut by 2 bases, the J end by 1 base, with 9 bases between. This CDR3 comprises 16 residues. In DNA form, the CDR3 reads TGTGCCAGCAGTTACCCTCCCTCTTCTGGGGCCAACGTCCTGACTTTC. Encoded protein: CASSYPPSSGANVLTF.

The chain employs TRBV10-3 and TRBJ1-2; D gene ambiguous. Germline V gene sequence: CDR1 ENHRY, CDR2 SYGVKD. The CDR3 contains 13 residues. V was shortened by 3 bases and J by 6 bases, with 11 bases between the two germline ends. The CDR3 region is CAISDETRDGYTF. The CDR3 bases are TGTGCCATCAGTGACGAGACGAGGGATGGCTACACCTTC.

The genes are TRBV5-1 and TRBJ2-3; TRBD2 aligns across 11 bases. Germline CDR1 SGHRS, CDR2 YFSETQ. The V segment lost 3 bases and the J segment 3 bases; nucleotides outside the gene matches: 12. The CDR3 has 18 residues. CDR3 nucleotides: TGCGCCAGCAGCTATTCTACAATAGCGGGGGGGCTGACAGATACGCAGTATTTT. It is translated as CASSYSTIAGGLTDTQYF.

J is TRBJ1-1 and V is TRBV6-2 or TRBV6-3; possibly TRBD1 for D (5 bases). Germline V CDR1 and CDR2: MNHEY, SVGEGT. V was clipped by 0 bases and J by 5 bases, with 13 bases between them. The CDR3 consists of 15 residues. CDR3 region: CASSYSGGEGTEAFF. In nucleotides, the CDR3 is TGTGCCAGCAGTTACTCGGGGGGAGAGGGTACTGAAGCTTTCTTT.

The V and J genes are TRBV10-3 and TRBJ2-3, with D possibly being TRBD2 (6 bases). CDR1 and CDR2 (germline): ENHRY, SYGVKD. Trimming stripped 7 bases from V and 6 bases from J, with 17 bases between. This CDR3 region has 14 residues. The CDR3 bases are TGTGCCATCAAAACCACCGGGGGAATGGATACGCAGTATTTT. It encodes CAIKTTGGMDTQYF.